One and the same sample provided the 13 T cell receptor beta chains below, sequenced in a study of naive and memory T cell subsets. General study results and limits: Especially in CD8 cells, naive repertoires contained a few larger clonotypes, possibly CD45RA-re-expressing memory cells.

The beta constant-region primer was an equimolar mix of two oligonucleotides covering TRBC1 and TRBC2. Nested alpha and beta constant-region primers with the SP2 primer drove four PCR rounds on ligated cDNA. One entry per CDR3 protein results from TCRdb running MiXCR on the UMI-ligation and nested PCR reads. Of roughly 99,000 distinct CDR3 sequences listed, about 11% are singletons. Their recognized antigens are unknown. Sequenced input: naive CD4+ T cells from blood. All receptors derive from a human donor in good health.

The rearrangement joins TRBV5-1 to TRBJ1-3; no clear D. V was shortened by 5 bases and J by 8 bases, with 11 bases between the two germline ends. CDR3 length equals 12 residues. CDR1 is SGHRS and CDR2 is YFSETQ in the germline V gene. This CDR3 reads CASRAGSDTIYF. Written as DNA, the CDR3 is TGCGCCAGCAGGGCAGGTTCGGACACCATATATTTT.

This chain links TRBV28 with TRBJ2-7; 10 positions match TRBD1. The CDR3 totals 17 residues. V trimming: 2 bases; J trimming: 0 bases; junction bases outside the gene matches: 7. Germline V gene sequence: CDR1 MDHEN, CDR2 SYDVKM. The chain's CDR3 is CASSLILGQGVSYEQYF. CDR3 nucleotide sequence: TGTGCCAGCAGTTTAATTCTCGGACAGGGGGTCTCCTACGAGCAGTACTTC.

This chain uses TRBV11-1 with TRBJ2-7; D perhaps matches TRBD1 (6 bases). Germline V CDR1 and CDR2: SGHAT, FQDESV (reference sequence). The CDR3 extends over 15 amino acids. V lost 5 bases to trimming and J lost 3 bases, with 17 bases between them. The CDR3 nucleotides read TGTGCCAGCAGCAACCTACCGGGGACAAGCTACGAGCAGTACTTC. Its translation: CASSNLPGTSYEQYF.

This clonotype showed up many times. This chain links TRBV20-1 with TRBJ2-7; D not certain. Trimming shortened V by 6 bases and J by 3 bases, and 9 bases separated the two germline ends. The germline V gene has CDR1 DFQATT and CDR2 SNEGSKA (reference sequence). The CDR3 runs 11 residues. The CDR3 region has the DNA TGCAGTGCCCCGACCCTCTACGAGCAGTACTTC. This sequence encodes CSAPTLYEQYF.

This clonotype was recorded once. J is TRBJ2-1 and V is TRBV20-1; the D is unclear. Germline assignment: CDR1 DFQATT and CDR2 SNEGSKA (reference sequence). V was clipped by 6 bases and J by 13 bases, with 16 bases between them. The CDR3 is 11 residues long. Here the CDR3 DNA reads TGCAGTGCCCCCCCCCACGGAGATCAGTTCTTC. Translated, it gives CSAPPHGDQFF.

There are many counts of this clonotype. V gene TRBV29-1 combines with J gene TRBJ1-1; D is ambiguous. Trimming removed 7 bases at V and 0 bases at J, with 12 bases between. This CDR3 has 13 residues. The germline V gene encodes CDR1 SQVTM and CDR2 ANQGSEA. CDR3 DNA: TGCAGCGGGAAACCGGATTTGAACACTGAAGCTTTCTTT. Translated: CSGKPDLNTEAFF.

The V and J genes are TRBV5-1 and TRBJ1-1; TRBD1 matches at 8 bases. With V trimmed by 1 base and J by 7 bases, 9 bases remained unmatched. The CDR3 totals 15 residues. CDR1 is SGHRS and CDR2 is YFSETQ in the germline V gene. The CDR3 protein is CASSLTGQGMDEAFF. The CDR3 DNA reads TGCGCCAGCAGCTTGACCGGACAGGGAATGGATGAAGCTTTCTTT.

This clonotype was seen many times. The CDR3 here is CASSKGTSGSPTYNEQFF. The CDR3 nucleotides are TGTGCCAGCAGCAAAGGGACTAGCGGGAGTCCAACCTACAATGAGCAGTTCTTC. The chain carries TRBV21-1 and TRBJ2-1; the table's D call TRBD2 went unverified against the DNA. TRBV21-1 is deemed a pseudogene. This CDR3 has 18 residues.

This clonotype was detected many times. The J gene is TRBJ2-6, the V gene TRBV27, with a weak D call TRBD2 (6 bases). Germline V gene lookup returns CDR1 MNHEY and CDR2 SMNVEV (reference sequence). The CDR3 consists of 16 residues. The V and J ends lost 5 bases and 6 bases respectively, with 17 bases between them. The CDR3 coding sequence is TGTGCCAGCAGTATGGGGGACTCTCCCATGGCCAACGTCCTGACTTTC. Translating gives CASSMGDSPMANVLTF.

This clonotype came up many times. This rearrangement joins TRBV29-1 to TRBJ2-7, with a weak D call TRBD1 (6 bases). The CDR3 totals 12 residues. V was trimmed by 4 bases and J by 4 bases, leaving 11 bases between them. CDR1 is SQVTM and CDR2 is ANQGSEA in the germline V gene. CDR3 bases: TGCAGCGTTGCTCAGGGGAATTACGAGCAGTACTTC. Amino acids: CSVAQGNYEQYF.

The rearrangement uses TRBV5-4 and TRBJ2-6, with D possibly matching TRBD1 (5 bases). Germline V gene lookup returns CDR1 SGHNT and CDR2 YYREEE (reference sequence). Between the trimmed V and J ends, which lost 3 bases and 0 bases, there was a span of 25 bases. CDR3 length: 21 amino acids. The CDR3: CASSSRRRDSFLFSGANVLTF. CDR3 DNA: TGTGCCAGCAGCTCAAGACGACGAGACAGCTTTCTTTTCTCTGGGGCCAACGTCCTGACTTTC. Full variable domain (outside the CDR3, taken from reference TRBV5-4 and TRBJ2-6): ETGVTQSPTHLIKTRGQQVTLRCSSQSGHNTVSWYQQALGQGPQFIFQYYREEENGRGNFPPRFSGLQFPNYSSELNVNALELDDSALYLCASSSRRRDSFLFSGANVLTFGAGSRLTVL.

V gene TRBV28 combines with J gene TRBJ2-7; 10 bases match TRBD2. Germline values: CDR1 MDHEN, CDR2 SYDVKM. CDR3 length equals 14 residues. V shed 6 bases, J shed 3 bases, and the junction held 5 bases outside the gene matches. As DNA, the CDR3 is TGTGCCAGCAGCCCTAGCGGGAGCCTCTACGAGCAGTACTTC. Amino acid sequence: CASSPSGSLYEQYF.

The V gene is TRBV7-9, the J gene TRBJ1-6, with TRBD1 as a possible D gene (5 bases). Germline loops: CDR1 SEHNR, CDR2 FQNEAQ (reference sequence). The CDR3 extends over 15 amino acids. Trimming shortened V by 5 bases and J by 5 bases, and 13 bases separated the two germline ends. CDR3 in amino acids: CASSPDGANNSPLHF. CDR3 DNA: TGTGCCAGCAGCCCCGACGGGGCAAATAATTCACCCCTCCACTTT.